One T cell receptor beta chain is described in this entry. These data come from a study of T cell changes during pregnancy in multiple sclerosis. CDR3 length: 15 amino acids. CDR1 and CDR2 (germline): MNHEY, SVGAGI. Trimming removed 6 bases from V and 3 bases from J, with 17 bases in between. TCRdb keeps only in-frame clones here, not all; method: immunoSEQ multiplex PCR. The table records more than 55,000 clones, around 90% of them present only once. The sequence was obtained from a female donor with multiple sclerosis, enrolled in a pregnancy study. The V gene is TRBV6-5, the J gene TRBJ1-2; maybe TRBD1 (6 bases). Sample: peripheral blood, taken in the third trimester of pregnancy. CDR3 DNA: TGTGCCAGCAGACCAGTTTCAAGACAGGACTATGGCTACACCTTC. This encodes CASRPVSRQDYGYTF.